The clone carrying this T cell receptor (beta chain) was recorded a few times. What it recognizes is unknown. CDR1 MNHNY and CDR2 SVGAGI come from the germline V gene (reference sequence). The CDR3 covers 12 residues. V was shortened by 4 bases and J by 3 bases, with 6 bases between the two germline ends. These data come from a study of beta chain features in type 1 diabetes. General study results and limits: In patients and controls equally, PCR might favor templates that are shorter. Shortening of TCRB CDR3s, moderate but significant, appeared in all four CD4+ subsets of Type 1 diabetes patients.

The entirety of the isolated RNA underwent reverse transcription, so expressed TCRB transcripts were sequenced. The method was immunoSEQ multiplex PCR; TCRdb's version includes in-frame clones alone and lacks a portion of them. This table holds 120,000 or so clones, 17% found once. The clonotype comes from a man aged 18-30 years with type 1 diabetes. This sequence joins TRBV6-6 and TRBJ1-2; no clear D. Sequenced sample: central memory CD4+ T cells from blood. The CDR3 nucleotides are TGTGCCAGCAGTTCCCAGGACTATGGCTACACCTTC. It codes for CASSSQDYGYTF.